One and the same sample provided the 20 T cell receptor beta chains below, sequenced in a study of Ad26.COV2.S vaccination and SARS-CoV-2 variants. This sample's treatment: about 20 received Ad26.COV2.S at low or high dose, single or two shots; 5 received placebo; per-sample allocation not given. Sampling was done on day 63 after the first vaccine or placebo injection. Data came from immunoSEQ multiplex PCR; TCRdb stores just in-frame clones and leaves some out. The table includes approximately 420,000 clones, about nine tenths detected once. The sequences come from peripheral blood, collected in a trial of Ad26.COV2.S vaccine versus placebo. These TCRs come from a person aged 18 to 65 who received the Ad26.COV2.S COVID-19 vaccine or a placebo.

The genes are TRBV18 and TRBJ1-2; a weak D match, TRBD1 (6 bases). The CDR3 is made up of 13 amino acids. V was cut by 5 bases and J by 4 bases, with 11 bases left in between. The V gene's germline CDR1 is KGHSH and CDR2 LQKENI. The CDR3 DNA is TGTGCCAGCTCAAGACAGGAAGGCTATGGCTACACCTTC. Encoded protein: CASSRQEGYGYTF.

This rearrangement joins TRBV30 to TRBJ2-5, with 8 bases identical to TRBD1. The CDR3 contains 15 residues. Germline V gives CDR1 GTSNPN, CDR2 SVGIG (reference sequence). The junction had 13 bases not matched to a gene; V was cut back by 1 base and J by 9 bases. This CDR3 is CAWSARTGIVTSQYF. CDR3 nucleotides: TGTGCCTGGAGTGCCAGGACAGGGATCGTCACGTCCCAGTACTTC.

The rearrangement links TRBV6-1 to TRBJ2-1, with 7 bases aligning to TRBD2. V lost 1 base and J lost 1; bases outside the gene matches: 4. CDR3 size: 16 residues. Germline V gives CDR1 MNHNS, CDR2 SASEGT. CDR3 nucleotide sequence: TGTGCCAGCAGTGAAGAACCAGCGGGGTCCTACAATGAGCAGTTCTTC. Encoded protein: CASSEEPAGSYNEQFF.

The chain links TRBV5-1 to TRBJ2-1; no clear D. Germline V lookup: CDR1 SGHRS, CDR2 YFSETQ. Trimming removed 0 bases at V and 2 bases at J, with 6 bases between. The CDR3 loop spans 14 amino acids. The CDR3 sequence: CASSLVQAYNEQFF. CDR3 nucleotides: TGCGCCAGCAGCTTGGTTCAGGCCTACAATGAGCAGTTCTTC.

The chain couples TRBV4-1 to TRBJ2-7; D is possibly TRBD2 (5 bases). The CDR3 extends over 15 amino acids. Trimming removed 0 bases from V and 3 bases from J, with 12 bases in between. The V gene's germline CDR1 is MGHRA and CDR2 YSYEKL. The CDR3 bases are TGCGCCAGCAGCCAAGATCGGGGTCAACTCTACGAGCAGTACTTC. Protein sequence: CASSQDRGQLYEQYF.

This chain joins TRBV11-2 and TRBJ1-4, with TRBD1 matching 7 bases. Germline CDR1 and CDR2: SGHAT and FQNNGV. The CDR3 covers 15 residues. Unmatched junction bases numbered 10, after V lost 5 bases and J lost 7 bases. The chain's CDR3 is CASSPNSGGGEKLFF. The CDR3 DNA reads TGTGCCAGCAGCCCCAATTCAGGGGGAGGTGAAAAACTGTTTTTT.

The chain combines TRBV25-1 with TRBJ2-1, with a weak D call TRBD2 (6 bases). CDR1 MGHDK and CDR2 SYGVNS come from the germline V gene. The CDR3 totals 13 residues. Trimming left V 6 bases short and J 4 bases short, with 10 bases between. The CDR3 nucleotides read TGTGCCAGCAGAGGAGGGGATTACAATGAGCAGTTCTTC. Protein product: CASRGGDYNEQFF.

The V gene is TRBV5-8, the J gene TRBJ2-7, with D possibly being TRBD2 (5 bases). CDR3 size: 13 residues. The V gene's germline CDR1 is SGHTS and CDR2 YDEGEE. V lost 2 bases and J 6 bases, leaving 12 bases between the germline ends. The CDR3 sequence is CASSLAESREQYF. The DNA of the CDR3 is TGTGCCAGCAGCTTAGCGGAGAGTCGCGAGCAGTACTTC.

This chain connects TRBV6-2 or TRBV6-3 to TRBJ2-2; D ambiguous. Germline CDR1 reads MNHEY; CDR2 reads SVGEGT. There are 11 residues in the CDR3. V was shortened by 5 bases and J by 4 bases, with 2 bases between the two germline ends. CDR3 DNA: TGTGCCAGCAGTGGCACCGGGGAGCTGTTTTTT. As protein: CASSGTGELFF.

Only one count was recorded for this clone. The chain has TRBV15 and TRBJ1-5; TRBD1 is a possible D gene (6 bases). The ends were cut back, 3 bases at V and 4 bases at J, with 13 bases in the middle. Germline loops: CDR1 LNHNV, CDR2 YYDKDF (reference sequence). CDR3 length equals 15 residues. As DNA, the CDR3 is TGTGCCACCAGCAGGGACCGGGGGCGTAATCAGCCCCAGCATTTT. Translation: CATSRDRGRNQPQHF.

This chain connects TRBV19 to TRBJ1-5; D might be TRBD1 (6 bases). Trimming stripped 4 bases from V and 2 bases from J, with 15 bases between. In germline, CDR1 is LNHDA, CDR2 SQIVND (reference sequence). The CDR3 sequence is 16 residues long. The DNA for the CDR3 is TGTGCCAGTAGTACCACTACAGGGCTCGGCAATCAGCCCCAGCATTTT. As protein: CASSTTTGLGNQPQHF.

The count of this clone is one. The V and J genes are TRBV15 and TRBJ1-6; D remains unclear. Trimming took off 1 base at V and 5 bases at J, with 3 bases between the two ends. The length of the CDR3 is 13 residues. Germline CDR1 is LNHNV and CDR2 is YYDKDF (reference sequence). CDR3 in DNA: TGTGCCACCAGCAGAGGGGATAATTCACCCCTCCACTTT. Its protein is CATSRGDNSPLHF.

The rearrangement uses TRBV5-1 and TRBJ1-4; unclear D gene. The CDR3 runs to 15 residues. V shed 4 bases and J shed 4 bases, with 14 bases lying between them. Germline V gene data show CDR1 as SGHRS and CDR2 as YFSETQ. The CDR3 DNA reads TGCGCCAGCAGCCGCGGGGAACGGGATAATGAAAAACTGTTTTTT. It yields the protein CASSRGERDNEKLFF.

This chain links TRBV7-9 with TRBJ1-1; D ambiguous. CDR1 is SEHNR and CDR2 is FQNEAQ in the germline V gene (reference sequence). This CDR3 comprises 12 residues. Deletions cut 2 bases from V and 8 bases from J, with 9 bases between. The CDR3 reads CASSLKAAEAFF. In DNA form, the CDR3 reads TGTGCCAGCAGCTTAAAGGCGGCGGAAGCTTTCTTT.

The sample holds one count of this clone. The genes are TRBV5-1 and TRBJ1-1; 12 nucleotides match TRBD1. Germline CDR1 is SGHRS and CDR2 is YFSETQ. The V segment lost 3 bases and the J segment 5 bases; nucleotides outside the gene matches: 8. This CDR3 has 16 amino acids. DNA of the CDR3: TGCGCCAGCAGCTACCGGGACAGGGGGCGCTTAACTGAAGCTTTCTTT. This encodes CASSYRDRGRLTEAFF. The entire variable domain, with the rest obtained from reference TRBV5-1 and TRBJ1-1, is as follows: KAGVTQTPRYLIKTRGQQVTLSCSPISGHRSVSWYQQTPGQGLQFLFEYFSETQRNKGNFPGRFSGRQFSNSRSEMNVSTLELGDSALYLCASSYRDRGRLTEAFFGQGTRLTVV.

The rearrangement joins TRBV7-2 to TRBJ2-3, with 7 bases matching TRBD2. V shed 3 bases, J shed 6 bases, and the junction held 9 bases outside the gene matches. The germline gives CDR1 SGHTA, CDR2 FQGNSA. This CDR3 has 15 amino acids. The CDR3 DNA is TGTGCCAGCAGCTTGTTACGGACTAGTCTGGATACGCAGTATTTT. The encoded protein is CASSLLRTSLDTQYF.

In DNA form, the CDR3 reads TGCGCCAGCAGCTTGGCTCCGGCGGGGGCGGGGGCTGAAGCTTTCTTT. Translating it yields CASSLAPAGAGAEAFF. The chain has TRBV5-1 and TRBJ1-1; TRBD1 is a possible D gene (6 bases). The CDR3 sequence is 16 residues long. The V end was cut by 0 bases, the J end by 6 bases, with 18 bases between. The germline V gene encodes CDR1 SGHRS and CDR2 YFSETQ.

The chain employs TRBV7-9 and TRBJ1-2; 8 positions match TRBD1. The CDR3 spans 15 residues. The V gene end was trimmed by 3 bases and the J gene end by 4 bases; junction bases not matched to a gene: 7. The V gene's germline CDR1 is SEHNR and CDR2 FQNEAQ (reference sequence). The CDR3 sequence: CASSLQHQGAYGYTF. The CDR3 DNA is TGTGCCAGCAGCTTGCAACACCAGGGGGCCTATGGCTACACCTTC.

This clone was picked up one time. V gene TRBV11-2 combines with J gene TRBJ2-2; tentative D call: TRBD2 (5 bases). V lost 5 bases to trimming and J lost 8 bases, with 21 bases between them. Germline V lookup: CDR1 SGHAT, CDR2 FQNNGV. The CDR3 contains 16 residues. The chain's CDR3 is CASSQLRGNYRGELFF. The CDR3 DNA sequence: TGTGCCAGCAGCCAGCTGAGAGGGAACTACCGAGGGGAGCTGTTTTTT.

This chain uses TRBV2 with TRBJ2-3; D may correspond to TRBD1 or TRBD2 (6 bases each). CDR3 size: 14 residues. From germline, CDR1 is SNHLY and CDR2 FYNNEI. V was pared by 10 bases and J by 3 bases, with 17 bases between. The CDR3 loop is CATNSGGGTDTQYF. The CDR3 nucleotides are TGTGCCACCAACTCCGGAGGGGGTACAGATACGCAGTATTTT.